These 9 T cell receptor beta chains came from one sample sequenced in a study of T cell responses to AZD1222 COVID-19 vaccine. Measured with immunoSEQ multiplex PCR; TCRdb has only the in-frame clones, and not every one. The sample carries some 200,000 clones, approximately 90% recorded once. The sample here was peripheral blood, taken 28 days after the second AZD1222 dose. The receptors stem from an adult who received the AZD1222 COVID-19 vaccine.

This chain uses TRBV11-2 with TRBJ1-1, with TRBD1 as a possible D gene (6 bases). V was shortened by 5 bases and J by 1 base, with 11 bases between the two germline ends. CDR3 size: 14 residues. CDR1 SGHAT and CDR2 FQNNGV come from the germline V gene. The DNA for the CDR3 is TGTGCCAGCAGCAACAGGGAGAAGAACACTGAAGCTTTCTTT. It codes for CASSNREKNTEAFF.

The genes are TRBV6-4 and TRBJ2-5, with 8 nucleotides matching TRBD2. This CDR3 region has 15 residues. Looked up from germline, CDR1 is MRHNA and CDR2 is SNTAGT. The trim removed 2 bases at V and 5 bases at J, leaving 7 bases unmatched. CDR3 region: CASSDDAGGKETQYF. CDR3 DNA sequence: TGTGCCAGCAGTGACGATGCGGGAGGAAAGGAGACCCAGTACTTC.

This clone was detected only a few times. This chain connects TRBV19 to TRBJ1-5; no definite D call. The ends were cut back, 5 bases at V and 0 bases at J, with 14 bases in the middle. CDR1 and CDR2 from the germline V gene are LNHDA and SQIVND (reference sequence). This CDR3 contains 16 residues. The DNA for the CDR3 is TGTGCCAGTAGTCCCCGTCCTGCCTATAGCAATCAGCCCCAGCATTTT. Protein product: CASSPRPAYSNQPQHF.

CDR3 in amino acids: CSAEGNGYTF. DNA for the CDR3: TGCAGTGCAGAAGGGAATGGCTACACCTTC. The chain uses TRBV29-1 and TRBJ1-2; D gene uncertain. CDR1 SQVTM and CDR2 ANQGSEA come from the germline V gene. CDR3 size: 10 residues.

This sequence joins TRBV18 and TRBJ1-2, with D unclear. V shed 3 bases and J shed 8 bases, with 19 bases lying between them. Germline V CDR1 and CDR2: KGHSH, LQKENI. The CDR3 sequence is 15 residues long. For the CDR3, the DNA is TGTGCCAGCTCACCTCTGGCAGGTCCCGAGACGGGCTACACCTTC. Amino acid sequence: CASSPLAGPETGYTF.

The chain recombines TRBV7-9 with TRBJ1-1; 10 bases fit TRBD1. This CDR3 has 15 residues. Germline assignment: CDR1 SEHNR and CDR2 FQNEAQ (reference sequence). J lost 3 bases, V lost 0 bases, and 1 base had no gene match. CDR3 sequence reads: CASSLAGQGDTEAFF. The DNA of the CDR3 is TGTGCCAGCAGCTTAGCCGGACAGGGGGACACTGAAGCTTTCTTT.

J is TRBJ2-6 and V is TRBV28; D not certain. V lost 5 bases, J lost 2 bases, and 13 bases lay in between. The CDR3 totals 16 residues. From germline, CDR1 is MDHEN and CDR2 SYDVKM. The CDR3 DNA reads as TGTGCCAGCAGTCCGATGCAGTATGCTGGGGCCAACGTCCTGACTTTC. Translated, it gives CASSPMQYAGANVLTF.

This chain connects TRBV30 to TRBJ2-7; TRBD2 aligns across 11 bases. Germline lookup yields CDR1 GTSNPN and CDR2 SVGIG (reference sequence). CDR3 length: 16 amino acids. V was clipped by 3 bases and J by 5 bases; unmatched bases: 12. As DNA, the CDR3 is TGTGCCTGGAGCGCACTCACTAGCGGGAGAAGACACGAGCAGTACTTC. This translates into CAWSALTSGRRHEQYF. Full variable domain (outside the CDR3, taken from reference TRBV30 and TRBJ2-7): SQTIHQWPATLVQPVGSPLSLECTVEGTSNPNLYWYRQAAGRGLQLLFYSVGIGQISSEVPQNLSASRPQDRQFILSSKKLLLSDSGFYLCAWSALTSGRRHEQYFGPGTRLTVT.

The rearrangement links TRBV28 to TRBJ1-5; D possibly corresponds to TRBD1 (5 bases). Germline V gives CDR1 MDHEN, CDR2 SYDVKM. Trimming cost V 2 bases and J 5 bases, with 10 bases left between them. The CDR3 has 14 amino acids. CDR3 bases: TGTGCCAGCAGTTTAGCGGGGGTACATCAGCCCCAGCATTTT. Its translation is CASSLAGVHQPQHF.